The 26 T cell receptor beta chains listed next were all sequenced from one sample in a study of human CD8 memory T cell subsets. The authors made TCR beta libraries using UMI-labeled 5' RACE. TCRdb re-called the 5' RACE reads; every CDR3 protein appears as one record, without DNA. Its table records more than 9,000 distinct CDR3 sequences. Sequenced sample: CD8+ stem-like memory T cells (TSCM and TCM) sorted from PBMCs. Subset meaning: stem-like memory CD8 T cells (TSTEM), CCR7+ PD-1- TIGIT-. The receptors were gathered from a human donor in good health.

This chain connects TRBV29-1 to TRBJ2-5; TCRdb's assignment of TRBD1 cannot be checked, as there is no DNA. Germline values: CDR1 SQVTM, CDR2 ANQGSEA. This CDR3 has 14 amino acids. The CDR3 region is CSVVLRGGGETQYF.

J is TRBJ2-7 and V is TRBV7-2; without DNA, the TCRdb call of TRBD2 cannot be checked. Germline V gene data show CDR1 as SGHTA and CDR2 as FQGNSA. This CDR3 contains 15 residues. The CDR3 loop is CASSLSPQAGGEQYF.

The chain carries TRBV7-3 and TRBJ2-1. The CDR3 is made up of 11 amino acids. Germline V gene lookup returns CDR1 SGHTA and CDR2 FQGTGA. The CDR3 reads CASSLGSEQFF.

V and J are TRBV21-1 and TRBJ1-1; TCRdb's D call, TRBD1, is unchecked because there is no DNA. TRBV21-1 is deemed a pseudogene. The CDR3 consists of 17 residues. CDR3: CASSKEFASGMNTEAFF.

The rearrangement joins TRBV7-7 to TRBJ2-2; TCRdb reports TRBD1, a call that lacks DNA to check it against. Germline V CDR1 and CDR2: SSHAT, FNYEAQ (reference sequence). The length of the CDR3 is 15 residues. The CDR3 spells CASSLAWTGTGELFF. The whole variable domain, remainder taken from reference TRBV7-7 and TRBJ2-2, is GAGVSQSPRYKVTKRGQDVTLRCDPISSHATLYWYQQALGQGPEFLTYFNYEAQPDKSGLPSDRFSAERPEGSISTLTIQRTEQRDSAMYRCASSLAWTGTGELFFGEGSRLTVL.

The gene calls are TRBV27 and TRBJ2-1. This CDR3 is built from 14 residues. CDR1 is MNHEY and CDR2 is SMNVEV in the germline V gene (reference sequence). CDR3 loop: CASSLYATFNEQFF.

The V gene is TRBV29-1, the J gene TRBJ2-1. The CDR3 loop spans 12 amino acids. Germline lookup yields CDR1 SQVTM and CDR2 ANQGSEA. The CDR3 loop is CSVEGMSNEQFF.

The genes are TRBV5-1 and TRBJ2-3; TCRdb's D call, TRBD1, is unchecked because there is no DNA. The CDR3 extends over 13 amino acids. From germline, CDR1 is SGHRS and CDR2 YFSETQ. CDR3 protein: CASSLEGADTQYF.

V gene TRBV28 combines with J gene TRBJ2-1; the D gene TCRdb calls, TRBD1, cannot be checked with no DNA. The CDR3 consists of 18 residues. Germline assignment: CDR1 MDHEN and CDR2 SYDVKM. CDR3 sequence reads: CASSLPIQGSARQYEQFF.

The chain links TRBV7-2 to TRBJ2-7; TCRdb returns TRBD1, unconfirmable since there is no DNA. CDR1 is SGHTA, CDR2 FQGNSA, per germline. The CDR3 consists of 16 residues. CDR3 sequence: CASSFGGQSVLYEQYF.

This rearrangement joins TRBV4-2 to TRBJ2-7; TCRdb calls TRBD2, which cannot be checked without DNA. There are 15 residues in the CDR3. Germline CDR1 LGHNA, CDR2 YNFKEQ. CDR3 sequence reads: CASSPGTSGTYEQYF.

This clonotype is classed as medium-sized by frequency. The CDR3 loop is CASSLEDSYGYTF. This sequence joins TRBV5-1 and TRBJ1-2; with no DNA, the TCRdb D assignment of TRBD1 cannot be verified. There are 13 residues in the CDR3. CDR1 and CDR2 from the germline V gene are SGHRS and YFSETQ.

The chain uses TRBV28 and TRBJ2-7; with no DNA, the TCRdb D assignment of TRBD1 cannot be verified. The germline V gene encodes CDR1 MDHEN and CDR2 SYDVKM. The CDR3 sequence is 15 residues long. The chain's CDR3 is CASTPDRESSYEQYF.

The chain's CDR3 is CSVETSEETQYF. The chain combines TRBV29-1 with TRBJ2-5; TCRdb indicates TRBD2, and absent DNA this call remains unverified. The CDR3 runs to 12 residues. Germline CDR1 reads SQVTM; CDR2 reads ANQGSEA. Filled out from reference TRBV29-1 and TRBJ2-5, the complete variable domain reads SAVISQKPSRDICQRGTSLTIQCQVDSQVTMMFWYRQQPGQSLTLIATANQGSEATYESGFVIDKFPISRPNLTFSTLTVSNMSPEDSSIYLCSVETSEETQYFGPGTRLLVL.

This chain links TRBV5-4 with TRBJ2-1. CDR3 length: 13 residues. Germline V gene sequence: CDR1 SGHNT, CDR2 YYREEE (reference sequence). CDR3 region: CASSLGTSNEQFF.

This sequence joins TRBV30 and TRBJ2-2. The CDR3 is 12 amino acids. The germline CDR1 and CDR2 sequences are GTSNPN and SVGIG (reference sequence). The CDR3 reads CAWSVRTGELFF.

V is TRBV9 and J is TRBJ2-7; TCRdb reports TRBD2, a call that lacks DNA to check it against. The length of the CDR3 is 16 residues. Germline lookup yields CDR1 SGDLS and CDR2 YYNGEE. CDR3: CASSVSGSGALYEQYF.

The V call is TRBV6-4, the J call TRBJ2-1; TCRdb reports TRBD2, a call that lacks DNA to check it against. Germline CDR1 MRHNA, CDR2 SNTAGT. The CDR3 loop spans 14 amino acids. The CDR3 reads CASSEAALATEQFF.

The V and J genes are TRBV7-9 and TRBJ1-2; TCRdb returns TRBD1, unconfirmable since there is no DNA. The CDR3 consists of 17 residues. Germline-derived CDR1 and CDR2 are SEHNR and FQNEAQ (reference sequence). The CDR3 reads CASSYARTGEANYGYTF. Full variable domain (missing parts from reference TRBV7-9 and TRBJ1-2): DTGVSQNPRHKITKRGQNVTFRCDPISEHNRLYWYRQTLGQGPEFLTYFQNEAQLEKSRLLSDRFSAERPKGSFSTLEIQRTEQGDSAMYLCASSYARTGEANYGYTFGSGTRLTVV.

The gene calls are TRBV13 and TRBJ2-5; TCRdb proposes TRBD1, but this gene call is untestable without DNA. Germline V lookup: CDR1 PRHDT, CDR2 FYEKMQ (reference sequence). The CDR3 contains 16 residues. CDR3 residues: CASSLRTGPNQETQYF.

The J gene is TRBJ1-1, the V gene TRBV29-1. CDR1 is SQVTM, CDR2 ANQGSEA, per germline. The length of the CDR3 is 15 residues. This CDR3 is CSVEGIGGVNTEAFF. The complete variable domain, with remaining parts taken from reference TRBV29-1 and TRBJ1-1, reads SAVISQKPSRDICQRGTSLTIQCQVDSQVTMMFWYRQQPGQSLTLIATANQGSEATYESGFVIDKFPISRPNLTFSTLTVSNMSPEDSSIYLCSVEGIGGVNTEAFFGQGTRLTVV.

This clonotype ranks as medium-sized in terms of frequency. The rearrangement joins TRBV5-1 to TRBJ2-2. Germline lookup yields CDR1 SGHRS and CDR2 YFSETQ. The CDR3 consists of 13 residues. CDR3 in amino acids: CASSPRGGGELFF. Complete variable domain (other parts from reference TRBV5-1 and TRBJ2-2): KAGVTQTPRYLIKTRGQQVTLSCSPISGHRSVSWYQQTPGQGLQFLFEYFSETQRNKGNFPGRFSGRQFSNSRSEMNVSTLELGDSALYLCASSPRGGGELFFGEGSRLTVL.

The genes are TRBV29-1 and TRBJ2-3; the TRBD2 assignment by TCRdb is unverifiable without DNA. Germline V gene data show CDR1 as SQVTM and CDR2 as ANQGSEA. This CDR3 has 13 residues. This CDR3 is CSVVLALADTQYF.

Its frequency marks this clonotype as medium-sized. The chain has TRBV27 and TRBJ2-1; TCRdb's D call of TRBD2 is untestable without DNA. CDR1 and CDR2 from the germline V gene are MNHEY and SMNVEV (reference sequence). The CDR3 runs 16 residues. Here the CDR3 reads CASSLSASGSYNEQFF.

The chain recombines TRBV7-9 with TRBJ2-1; TCRdb designates TRBD1, a call that cannot be tested without DNA. CDR1 and CDR2 from the germline V gene are SEHNR and FQNEAQ (reference sequence). The CDR3 is made up of 13 amino acids. The CDR3 here is CASSPGGGNEQFF.

The genes are TRBV27 and TRBJ2-4; TCRdb lists TRBD1, though no DNA is available to test this call. The germline V gene encodes CDR1 MNHEY and CDR2 SMNVEV (reference sequence). The CDR3 spans 17 residues. The chain's CDR3 is CASSAMTGGVAKNIQYF.